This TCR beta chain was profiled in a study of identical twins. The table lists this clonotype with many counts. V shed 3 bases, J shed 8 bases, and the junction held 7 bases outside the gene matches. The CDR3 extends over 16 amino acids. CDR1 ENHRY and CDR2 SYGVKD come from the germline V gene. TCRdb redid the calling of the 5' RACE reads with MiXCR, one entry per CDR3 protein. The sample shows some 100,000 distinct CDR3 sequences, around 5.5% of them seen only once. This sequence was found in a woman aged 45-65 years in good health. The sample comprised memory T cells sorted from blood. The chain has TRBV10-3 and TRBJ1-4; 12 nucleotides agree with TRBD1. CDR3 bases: TGTGCCATCAGTGACTCCGGGACAGGGGGCGGCGAAAAACTGTTTTTT. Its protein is CAISDSGTGGGEKLFF.